A selection of T cell receptor beta chains follows, all from one sample in a study of shared clonotypes between healthy human individuals. The repertoire was sequenced with immunoSEQ multiplex PCR; TCRdb's copy has only in-frame clones and lacks some. The table records 1.4 million or so clones, roughly 98.5% of them present only once. Sequencing was carried out using naive CD4+ T cells sorted from blood. These receptors were taken from a man younger than 45 in good health. CDR3s include the opening cysteine and the closing phenylalanine or tryptophan. The D gene is left open where the match is weak. Expanded clones get a size class; other rows say once, few or many, or leave the size out.

D gene	clone size	V gene	J gene	CDR3 protein	CDR3 DNA
.	once	TRBV30	TRBJ1-3	CAGSLARGLSGNTIYF	TGTGCCGGCTCCCTTGCCAGGGGCCTCTCTGGAAACACCATATATTTT
.	.	TRBV15	TRBJ1-2	CATSRARGVSYGYTF	TGTGCCACCAGCAGAGCCAGAGGGGTATCATATGGCTACACCTTC
.	.	TRBV18	TRBJ1-4	CASSQSRPDNIQKLFF	TGTGCCAGCTCACAATCTCGGCCGGACAACATTCAAAAACTGTTTTTT
TRBD1	once	TRBV19	TRBJ2-3	CASSNTGTGADTQYF	TGTGCCAGTAGTAACACCGGGACAGGGGCAGATACGCAGTATTTT
.	.	TRBV18	TRBJ2-5	CASSVTGQETQYF	TGTGCCAGCTCAGTAACTGGCCAAGAGACCCAGTACTTC
.	.	TRBV29-1	TRBJ1-5	CSVGYGDNQPQHF	TGCAGCGTTGGGTACGGGGACAATCAGCCCCAGCATTTT
.	.	TRBV10-2	TRBJ2-6	CASMRGDGTNVLTF	TGCGCCAGCATGAGGGGTGATGGGACCAACGTCCTGACTTTC
.	.	TRBV5-4	TRBJ1-1	CASSLGVGNTEAFF	TGTGCCAGCAGCTTGGGGGTCGGGAACACTGAAGCTTTCTTT
TRBD1	.	TRBV18	TRBJ2-1	CASSPQGGPYNEQFF	TGTGCCAGCTCACCGCAAGGGGGCCCCTACAATGAGCAGTTCTTC
.	.	TRBV18	TRBJ2-3	CASSRRSTDTQYF	TGTGCCAGCTCACGTCGAAGCACAGATACGCAGTATTTT
.	.	TRBV7-7	TRBJ2-5	CASSPPDRIQYF	TGTGCCAGCAGCCCCCCTGACAGAATCCAGTACTTC
.	.	TRBV5-6	TRBJ2-7	CASRRLGESVYEQYF	TGTGCCAGCAGGCGATTAGGAGAGTCGGTATACGAGCAGTACTTC
TRBD1	.	TRBV7-9	TRBJ2-5	CASSRNAGTGGLETQYF	TGTGCCAGCAGCCGCAATGCCGGGACAGGGGGTTTGGAGACCCAGTACTTC
.	.	TRBV5-1	TRBJ1-4	CASSPERATNEKLFF	TGCGCCAGCAGCCCTGAGAGAGCAACTAATGAAAAACTGTTTTTT
.	.	TRBV28	TRBJ2-3	CASSSRRRDTQYF	TGTGCCAGCAGTAGTCGGAGACGCGATACGCAGTATTTT
.	.	TRBV9	TRBJ2-3	CASSAFISGTDTQYF	TGTGCCAGCAGCGCCTTCATTAGCGGCACAGATACGCAGTATTTT
TRBD1	.	TRBV29-1	TRBJ2-2	CSVLTGRNTGELFF	TGCAGCGTCTTGACAGGGCGGAACACCGGGGAGCTGTTTTTT
.	.	TRBV19	TRBJ1-5	CASTLRGSGNQPQHF	TGTGCCAGTACCCTGCGGGGTTCGGGCAATCAGCCCCAGCATTTT
.	.	TRBV6-5	TRBJ2-6	CASTPQPSGANVLTF	TGTGCCAGCACCCCACAACCCTCTGGGGCCAACGTCCTGACTTTC
.	.	TRBV28	TRBJ2-7	CATRGFWEQYF	TGTGCCACCAGGGGATTTTGGGAGCAGTACTTC
.	.	TRBV30	TRBJ1-3	CAWSVKAGSDNSGNTIYF	TGTGCCTGGAGTGTAAAAGCTGGGTCCGACAACTCTGGAAACACCATATATTTT
.	.	TRBV28	TRBJ1-5	CASSLTGHQPQHF	TGTGCCAGCAGTTTAACAGGGCATCAGCCCCAGCATTTT
.	.	TRBV5-1	TRBJ2-2	CASSLSLTNTGELFF	TGCGCCAGCAGCTTGAGCCTAACGAACACCGGGGAGCTGTTTTTT
.	.	TRBV2	TRBJ2-5	CASFSDGQQETQYF	TGTGCCAGCTTTTCCGACGGCCAGCAAGAGACCCAGTACTTC
.	.	TRBV7-2	TRBJ2-5	CASSLYTDSETQYF	TGTGCCAGCAGCTTATATACGGACTCAGAGACCCAGTACTTC
TRBD2	.	TRBV25-1	TRBJ2-3	CASSPILIGTSRPDTQYF	TGTGCCAGCAGTCCTATCCTCATCGGGACTAGTAGGCCAGATACGCAGTATTTT
TRBD1	.	TRBV5-1	TRBJ2-7	CASSLTGGTAEQYF	TGCGCCAGCAGCTTGACAGGGGGAACGGCGGAGCAGTACTTC
TRBD2	.	TRBV9	TRBJ2-1	CASSRGGSGSNLLSEQFF	TGTGCCAGCAGTCGAGGTGGTAGCGGGAGTAACCTATTAAGTGAGCAGTTCTTC
.	.	TRBV6-5	TRBJ2-7	CASSYRGGAFEQYF	TGTGCCAGCAGTTACCGGGGCGGGGCTTTCGAGCAGTACTTC
.	.	TRBV10-3	TRBJ2-7	CAISPKELASYEQYF	TGTGCCATCAGCCCGAAGGAATTAGCCTCTTACGAGCAGTACTTC
TRBD2	.	TRBV9	TRBJ2-1	CASSPFSGSVEQFF	TGTGCCAGCAGCCCCTTTAGCGGGAGCGTTGAGCAGTTCTTC
TRBD1	.	TRBV6-5	TRBJ2-7	CASSDGTGYYEQYF	TGTGCCAGCAGCGACGGGACAGGTTACTACGAGCAGTACTTC
.	.	TRBV29-1	TRBJ2-3	CSVDAHTDTQYF	TGCAGCGTTGACGCGCACACAGATACGCAGTATTTT
.	.	TRBV9	TRBJ1-2	CASSVNLGDRYGYTF	TGTGCCAGCAGCGTCAATCTAGGAGACCGCTATGGCTACACCTTC
.	.	TRBV19	TRBJ1-2	CASSTPEAGTEQIYGYTF	TGTGCCAGTAGTACACCCGAGGCCGGGACCGAGCAAATCTATGGCTACACCTTC
.	once	TRBV28	TRBJ1-1	CATRGLDSEAFF	TGTGCCACTCGGGGCTTGGACAGTGAAGCTTTCTTT
.	.	TRBV5-4	TRBJ2-1	CASSLPRGLSSYNEQFF	TGTGCCAGCAGCTTGCCCAGGGGATTGAGCTCCTACAATGAGCAGTTCTTC
.	.	TRBV5-5	TRBJ2-6	CASSLVGSPLSGANVLTF	TGTGCCAGCAGCTTGGTAGGCAGTCCTCTCTCTGGGGCCAACGTCCTGACTTTC
.	.	TRBV9	TRBJ2-1	CASSVAGEQFF	TGTGCCAGCAGCGTAGCAGGGGAGCAGTTCTTC
TRBD1	.	TRBV18	TRBJ1-4	CASSPLSGQGLSGTNEKLFF	TGTGCCAGCTCACCACTTTCCGGACAGGGTTTATCCGGAACTAATGAAAAACTGTTTTTT
TRBD1	.	TRBV5-4	TRBJ2-4	CASSSWPGQGTNIQYF	TGTGCCAGCAGCTCTTGGCCGGGACAGGGAACGAACATTCAGTACTTC
.	once	TRBV29-1	TRBJ2-1	CSVGGTPQSSYNEQFF	TGCAGCGTGGGCGGGACTCCCCAGAGCTCCTACAATGAGCAGTTCTTC